The 18 T cell receptor beta chains listed next were all sequenced from one sample in a study of blood T cell repertoires in COVID-19. Only in-frame clones appear in the TCRdb table, and some are missing; sequencing was by immunoSEQ multiplex PCR. The data contain a few hundred thousand clones, over 75% of them seen just once; the ten biggest clones take up approximately 4%. Source material: PBMCs or T cells enriched from blood (not recorded which). These receptor sequences come from a woman aged 25 to 39 who had recovered from COVID-19.

The J gene is TRBJ1-2, the V gene TRBV6-4; 8 nucleotides match TRBD1. The germline V gene encodes CDR1 MRHNA and CDR2 SNTAGT. J gave up 3 bases and V 5 bases, and 11 bases lay outside the gene matches. CDR3 length: 16 residues. The CDR3 region has the DNA TGTGCCAGCAGTAGACAGGGGCGACCCTACGACTATGGCTACACCTTC. It encodes CASSRQGRPYDYGYTF.

V is TRBV28 and J is TRBJ1-2, with 7 bases matching TRBD1. This CDR3 has 14 residues. The germline CDR1 and CDR2 sequences are MDHEN and SYDVKM. The trim removed 6 bases at V and 4 bases at J, leaving 8 bases unmatched. The chain's CDR3 is CASRESGTVYGYTF. The CDR3 DNA follows: TGTGCCAGCAGAGAATCCGGGACAGTCTATGGCTACACCTTC.

The rearrangement links TRBV7-2 to TRBJ2-5, with 9 bases that match TRBD1. Germline V lookup: CDR1 SGHTA, CDR2 FQGNSA. The ends lost 4 bases at V and 5 bases at J; junction bases unmatched: 11. The CDR3 is 16 residues long. Here the CDR3 reads CASSYRSGTGRETQYF. In nucleotides, the CDR3 is TGTGCCAGCAGCTATCGCTCCGGGACAGGGAGGGAGACCCAGTACTTC.

The chain links TRBV3-1 (or the pseudogene TRBV3-2) to TRBJ1-4; TRBD1 agrees at 11 bases. V lost 4 bases to trimming and J lost 7 bases; unmatched junction nucleotides: 5. The CDR3 covers 15 residues. Germline V gives CDR1 LGHDT, CDR2 YNNKEL (reference sequence). CDR3 bases: TGTGCCAGCAGCCGGACAGGGGGCGCGGGTGAAAAACTGTTTTTT. Translation: CASSRTGGAGEKLFF.

The gene calls are TRBV11-2 and TRBJ1-1; no clear D. From germline, CDR1 is SGHAT and CDR2 FQNNGV. The CDR3 consists of 13 residues. The V and J ends lost 5 bases and 0 bases respectively, with 7 bases between them. CDR3: CASSREMNTEAFF. The DNA of the CDR3 is TGTGCCAGCAGCAGAGAGATGAACACTGAAGCTTTCTTT. Drawing the rest from reference TRBV11-2 and TRBJ1-1, the complete variable domain is EAGVAQSPRYKIIEKRQSVAFWCNPISGHATLYWYQQILGQGPKLLIQFQNNGVVDDSQLPKDRFSAERLKGVDSTLKIQPAKLEDSAVYLCASSREMNTEAFFGQGTRLTVV.

This clone was recorded only once. The chain carries TRBV28 and TRBJ1-2; the D is unclear. The germline V and J ends were trimmed by 6 bases and 8 bases, with 25 bases remaining between them. CDR1 MDHEN and CDR2 SYDVKM come from the germline V gene. The CDR3 length is 16 residues. The CDR3, as DNA: TGTGCCAGCAGCTCCCCTCGGACTGACGGCAAGGGAGGCTACACCTTC. Translation: CASSSPRTDGKGGYTF.

V is TRBV6-5 and J is TRBJ2-1; the match to TRBD1 covers 8 bases. CDR1 is MNHEY, CDR2 SVGAGI, per germline. The ends lost 7 bases at V and 4 bases at J; junction bases unmatched: 6. This CDR3 contains 14 residues. CDR3 DNA sequence: TGTGCCAGCACTTCGGGACAGGAGTACAATGAGCAGTTCTTC. Its translation is CASTSGQEYNEQFF.

V is TRBV28 and J is TRBJ2-1; 9 bases match TRBD1. Germline V lookup: CDR1 MDHEN, CDR2 SYDVKM. J gave up 4 bases and V 3 bases, and 4 bases lay outside the gene matches. This CDR3 is 15 amino acids long. The CDR3 DNA is TGTGCCAGCAGTTTTGGGACAGGGCTATACAATGAGCAGTTCTTC. Translated, it gives CASSFGTGLYNEQFF.

J is TRBJ1-2 and V is TRBV5-4, with D possibly matching TRBD1 (5 bases). V was pared by 3 bases and J by 8 bases, with 14 bases between. Looked up from germline, CDR1 is SGHNT and CDR2 is YYREEE (reference sequence). The CDR3 is 13 amino acids. CDR3 in DNA: TGTGCCAGCAGCTGGCAGGGTTCAAAGGGCTACACCTTC. It specifies CASSWQGSKGYTF.

The chain links TRBV28 to TRBJ2-1; 7 bases fit TRBD1. The CDR3 has 16 amino acids. Germline V gene lookup returns CDR1 MDHEN and CDR2 SYDVKM. The V segment lost 6 bases and the J segment 3 bases; nucleotides outside the gene matches: 11. CDR3 protein: CASRPPGQKHYNEQFF. The CDR3 DNA sequence: TGTGCCAGCAGGCCACCGGGACAGAAGCACTACAATGAGCAGTTCTTC.

The chain carries TRBV5-5 and TRBJ1-6; possibly TRBD1 for D (6 bases). Germline V lookup: CDR1 SGHKS, CDR2 YYEKEE (reference sequence). This CDR3 comprises 14 residues. The ends were cut back, 2 bases at V and 11 bases at J, with 14 bases in the middle. The CDR3 sequence is CASSFVTGLAPLHF. The CDR3 DNA reads TGTGCCAGCAGCTTTGTCACAGGGTTGGCACCCCTCCACTTT. Using reference TRBV5-5 and TRBJ1-6 for the parts outside the CDR3, the full variable domain is DAGVTQSPTHLIKTRGQQVTLRCSPISGHKSVSWYQQVLGQGPQFIFQYYEKEERGRGNFPDRFSARQFPNYSSELNVNALLLGDSALYLCASSFVTGLAPLHFGNGTRLTVT.

This chain connects TRBV30 to TRBJ1-3; a weak D match, TRBD1 (6 bases). Trimming removed 0 bases from V and 4 bases from J, with 13 bases in between. Germline V gene data show CDR1 as GTSNPN and CDR2 as SVGIG (reference sequence). CDR3 size: 15 residues. This CDR3 is CAWSVLGGQGNTIYF. For the CDR3, the DNA is TGTGCCTGGAGTGTTCTGGGGGGGCAGGGAAACACCATATATTTT.

The V gene is TRBV7-8, the J gene TRBJ1-5; 8 bases align to TRBD1. The CDR3 loop spans 16 amino acids. Germline lookup yields CDR1 SGHVS and CDR2 FQNEAQ. Trimming took 5 bases from V and 1 from J; bases not matched to a gene: 7. This CDR3 is CASSTKTGGSNQPQHF. The CDR3 DNA reads as TGTGCCAGCAGCACTAAAACAGGGGGGAGCAATCAGCCCCAGCATTTT.

The chain is built from TRBV9 and TRBJ2-7; D might be TRBD1 (6 bases). The germline CDR1 and CDR2 sequences are SGDLS and YYNGEE. V was pared by 0 bases and J by 5 bases, with 21 bases between. This CDR3 region has 17 residues. The CDR3 DNA reads as TGTGCCAGCAGCGTAGCAGGGACGGGCAGGGGTCAGGACGAGCAGTACTTC. Translation: CASSVAGTGRGQDEQYF.

The chain employs TRBV28 and TRBJ2-7, with D perhaps matching TRBD2 (7 bases). V lost 5 bases and J 1 base, leaving 15 bases between the germline ends. CDR1 MDHEN and CDR2 SYDVKM come from the germline V gene. This CDR3 contains 15 residues. CDR3 sequence reads: CASSLGGTTSYEQYF. The CDR3 nucleotides are TGTGCCAGCAGTCTGGGGGGGACAACATCCTACGAGCAGTACTTC. The full variable domain, completed using reference TRBV28 and TRBJ2-7, is DVKVTQSSRYLVKRTGEKVFLECVQDMDHENMFWYRQDPGLGLRLIYFSYDVKMKEKGDIPEGYSVSREKKERFSLILESASTNQTSMYLCASSLGGTTSYEQYFGPGTRLTVT.

The chain joins TRBV6-5 to TRBJ1-6; D gene unclear. The V end lost 5 bases, the J end lost 6 bases, and 11 bases lay between the germline ends. Germline lookup yields CDR1 MNHEY and CDR2 SVGAGI. The CDR3 has 14 residues. As DNA, the CDR3 is TGTGCCAGCAGTCGAGAGGGTCCTAATTCACCCCTCCACTTT. Amino acid sequence: CASSREGPNSPLHF.

The rearrangement links TRBV30 to TRBJ2-5; no clear D. V was shortened by 3 bases and J by 5 bases, with 7 bases between the two germline ends. This CDR3 region has 11 residues. Germline-derived CDR1 and CDR2 are GTSNPN and SVGIG (reference sequence). DNA for the CDR3: TGTGCCTGGAGGGCCATGGAGACCCAGTACTTC. It encodes CAWRAMETQYF.

V gene TRBV30 combines with J gene TRBJ2-5; 7 nucleotides line up with TRBD1. Germline loops: CDR1 GTSNPN, CDR2 SVGIG (reference sequence). Losses at the gene ends were 5 bases for V and 7 bases for J; bases not matched to a gene: 10. The CDR3 sequence is 13 residues long. CDR3 loop: CAWGGDRVATQYF. The CDR3 nucleotides are TGTGCCTGGGGAGGTGACAGGGTGGCGACCCAGTACTTC.